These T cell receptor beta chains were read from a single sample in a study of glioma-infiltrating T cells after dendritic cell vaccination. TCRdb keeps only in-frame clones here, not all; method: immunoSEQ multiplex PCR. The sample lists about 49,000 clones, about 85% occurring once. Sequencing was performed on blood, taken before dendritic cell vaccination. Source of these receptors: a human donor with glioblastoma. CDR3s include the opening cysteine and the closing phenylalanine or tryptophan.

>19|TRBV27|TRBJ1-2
CASSLTHPGQGANNYGYTF
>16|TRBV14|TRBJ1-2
CASSQELSDSRYGYTF
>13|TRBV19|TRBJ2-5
CASTRAPQETQYF
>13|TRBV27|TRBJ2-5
CASSGRLSETQYF
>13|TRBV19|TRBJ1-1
CASSIDWNTEAFF
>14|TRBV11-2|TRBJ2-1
CASSYDYRDYEQFF
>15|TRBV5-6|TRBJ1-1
CASSSDPGGDTEAFF
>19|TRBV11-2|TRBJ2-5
CASSRNLVPSGRAGETQYF
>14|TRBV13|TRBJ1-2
CASSLMQGATGYTF
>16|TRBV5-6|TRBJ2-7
CASSWGRGQGIGEQYF
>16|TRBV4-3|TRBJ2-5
CASSHRLAANQETQYF
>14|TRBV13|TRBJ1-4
CASSTGPEGEKLFF
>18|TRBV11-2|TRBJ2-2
CASSVTTHDRGGTGELFF
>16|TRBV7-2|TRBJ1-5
CASSLHGDRGDQPQHF
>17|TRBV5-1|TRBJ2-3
CASSNLLAGGVTDTQYF
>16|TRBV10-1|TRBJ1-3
CASSVGIGGFGNTIYF
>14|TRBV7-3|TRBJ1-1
CASSVTGGDTEAFF